These 26 T cell receptor beta chains were sequenced from one sample in a study of blood T cell repertoires in COVID-19. Sequenced by immunoSEQ multiplex PCR; TCRdb stores in-frame clones only, minus some. The sample contains 75,000 to 80,000 clones, about 88% of which appear only once. The source material was peripheral blood. The source is a human donor in a cohort sampled during active COVID-19.

This rearrangement joins TRBV28 to TRBJ1-6; TRBD1 matches 8 bases. The CDR3 contains 15 residues. Trimming cost V 1 base and J 9 bases; bases outside gene matches: 5. The germline gives CDR1 MDHEN, CDR2 SYDVKM. CDR3: CASSLSPGQVSPLHF. The CDR3 DNA follows: TGTGCCAGCAGTTTATCGCCGGGACAGGTTTCACCCCTCCACTTT.

The chain joins TRBV4-2 to TRBJ2-7; D remains ambiguous. The V gene lost 0 bases and the J gene lost 3 bases, with 6 bases spanning the gap. The CDR3 has 13 residues. Per germline, CDR1 LGHNA and CDR2 YNFKEQ. CDR3 DNA sequence: TGTGCCAGCAGCCAAGAGGGCAGCTACGAGCAGTACTTC. Its translation is CASSQEGSYEQYF.

DNA of the CDR3: TGTGCCAGCAGCTTAGTGGCGGGGGGGCGTAATGAGCAGTTCTTC. This codes for CASSLVAGGRNEQFF. The chain joins TRBV7-8 to TRBJ2-1, with 9 nucleotides matching TRBD2. Trimming cost V 1 base and J 7 bases; bases outside gene matches: 5. Germline loops: CDR1 SGHVS, CDR2 FQNEAQ. The CDR3 spans 15 residues.

This chain uses TRBV29-1 with TRBJ2-7; possibly TRBD1 for D (6 bases). There are 12 residues in the CDR3. Germline assignment: CDR1 SQVTM and CDR2 ANQGSEA. V was cut by 3 bases and J by 5 bases, with 11 bases left in between. CDR3 in DNA: TGCAGCGTTGAGGGGGCGGCTAACGAGCAGTACTTC. It encodes CSVEGAANEQYF.

This chain connects TRBV29-1 to TRBJ2-3; possibly TRBD2 for D (5 bases). This CDR3 spans 14 amino acids. The germline V gene encodes CDR1 SQVTM and CDR2 ANQGSEA. Between the trimmed V and J ends, which lost 4 bases and 2 bases, there was a span of 13 bases. The CDR3 DNA reads as TGCAGCGTTGGACATGGGAGTGTCACAGATACGCAGTATTTT. Residues: CSVGHGSVTDTQYF.

The chain couples TRBV4-1 to TRBJ2-3; D possibly corresponds to TRBD2 (6 bases). Germline CDR1 is MGHRA and CDR2 is YSYEKL. CDR3 size: 13 residues. V dropped 0 bases and J dropped 10 bases, with 11 bases sitting between them. CDR3: CASSQDEWGAQYF. The CDR3 DNA follows: TGCGCCAGCAGCCAAGATGAGTGGGGGGCGCAGTATTTT.

The chain joins TRBV29-1 to TRBJ1-2, with 10 bases that match TRBD1. Germline V gives CDR1 SQVTM, CDR2 ANQGSEA. The CDR3 covers 13 residues. V was pared by 8 bases and J by 5 bases, with 8 bases of the junction left unmatched. In DNA form, the CDR3 reads TGCAGCATCCAGACAGGGGGCGATTATGGCTACACCTTC. Encoded protein: CSIQTGGDYGYTF.

The chain joins TRBV9 to TRBJ1-4; D remains unclear. Germline CDR1 and CDR2: SGDLS and YYNGEE. With 0 bases removed from V and 0 bases from J, the gap between germline ends came to 9 bases. This CDR3 comprises 16 residues. CDR3 amino acids: CASSVDLTPTNEKLFF. The CDR3 bases are TGTGCCAGCAGCGTAGACCTTACTCCAACTAATGAAAAACTGTTTTTT.

V and J are TRBV27 and TRBJ1-2, with 8 bases that match TRBD1. There are 14 residues in the CDR3. CDR1 is MNHEY and CDR2 is SMNVEV in the germline V gene (reference sequence). After removal of 5 bases from V and 5 bases from J, the junction contained 7 bases not matched to a gene. The DNA for the CDR3 is TGTGCCAGCAGTGAGCCGACAGGGGTATATGGCTACACCTTC. Residues: CASSEPTGVYGYTF.

Points on this clone: The germline gene is not matched at one end of the junction; a read error may be the cause. V gene TRBV18 combines with J gene TRBJ1-5, with 7 bases lining up with TRBD1. The germline CDR1 and CDR2 sequences are KGHSH and LQKENI. CDR3 length equals 14 residues. The CDR3 DNA reads TGTGCCAGCTCACCTGAGACAGGGAATCTGCCCCAGCATTTT. This sequence encodes CASSPETGNLPQHF.

The chain uses TRBV11-1 and TRBJ2-1, with TRBD1 as a possible D gene (6 bases). Germline values: CDR1 SGHAT, CDR2 FQDESV (reference sequence). Trimming shortened V by 4 bases and J by 0 bases, and 13 bases separated the two germline ends. The CDR3 has 16 residues. DNA of the CDR3: TGTGCCAGCAGCTGGTACAGGGAAGGCTCCTACAATGAGCAGTTCTTC. Translation gives CASSWYREGSYNEQFF.

The V gene is TRBV18, the J gene TRBJ1-1; the D gene is possibly TRBD1 (6 bases). There are 14 residues in the CDR3. V was cut by 2 bases and J by 2 bases, with 9 bases left in between. Germline V gene sequence: CDR1 KGHSH, CDR2 LQKENI. CDR3 protein: CASSPAGANTEAFF. DNA of the CDR3: TGTGCCAGCTCACCAGCAGGGGCAAACACTGAAGCTTTCTTT.

The chain links TRBV5-4 to TRBJ2-1, with D perhaps TRBD2 (6 bases). V lost 4 bases and J 3 bases, leaving 17 bases between the germline ends. The CDR3 consists of 16 residues. Looked up from germline, CDR1 is SGHNT and CDR2 is YYREEE (reference sequence). The CDR3 bases are TGTGCCAGCAGCACCCTTGAGCGGGTAGACTACAATGAGCAGTTCTTC. It encodes CASSTLERVDYNEQFF.

V usage is TRBV9 and J usage is TRBJ1-1, with D unresolved. The germline V gene encodes CDR1 SGDLS and CDR2 YYNGEE. CDR3 length equals 13 residues. Trimming pared 4 bases from V and 1 base from J, leaving 8 bases between. The CDR3 protein is CASSRSGNTEAFF. In DNA form, the CDR3 reads TGTGCCAGCAGCCGCAGCGGGAACACTGAAGCTTTCTTT.

The rearrangement joins TRBV27 to TRBJ2-3, with 10 bases that match TRBD1. The CDR3 contains 16 residues. CDR1 MNHEY and CDR2 SMNVEV come from the germline V gene (reference sequence). The V gene end was trimmed by 5 bases and the J gene end by 1 base; junction bases not matched to a gene: 6. DNA for the CDR3: TGTGCCAGCAGTAAGACCGGGACAGGGGGCACAGATACGCAGTATTTT. This sequence encodes CASSKTGTGGTDTQYF.

The gene calls are TRBV6-1 and TRBJ2-7; 8 positions match TRBD1. J gave up 6 bases and V 1 base, and 8 bases lay outside the gene matches. The CDR3 has 15 residues. Germline lookup yields CDR1 MNHNS and CDR2 SASEGT. As DNA, the CDR3 is TGTGCCAGCAGTGAAGTTGGAGGACAGGGAATCGAGCAGTACTTC. This sequence encodes CASSEVGGQGIEQYF.

This chain joins TRBV11-3 and TRBJ1-1; D is unclear. V was cut by 5 bases and J by 1 base, with 5 bases left in between. The V gene's germline CDR1 is SGHNT and CDR2 YENEEA. This CDR3 is built from 12 residues. CDR3 DNA: TGTGCCAGCAGCCATCCGAACACTGAAGCTTTCTTT. The encoded protein is CASSHPNTEAFF.

This chain connects TRBV19 to TRBJ2-7, with 7 bases aligning to TRBD1. With 4 bases clipped from V and 0 bases from J, the junction kept 3 bases outside the gene matches. CDR1 is LNHDA and CDR2 is SQIVND in the germline V gene (reference sequence). The CDR3 length is 14 residues. CDR3 amino acids: CASSTDRSSYEQYF. The CDR3 DNA sequence: TGTGCCAGTAGTACGGACAGGAGCTCCTACGAGCAGTACTTC.

The CDR3 DNA reads as TGTGCCAGCAGAGAACCGGGATTAGTCTACGAGCAGTACTTC. Translating gives CASREPGLVYEQYF. This chain joins TRBV2 and TRBJ2-7; TRBD2 is a possible D gene (5 bases). V was shortened by 6 bases and J by 3 bases, with 15 bases between the two germline ends. Germline V gene sequence: CDR1 SNHLY, CDR2 FYNNEI. The CDR3 is 14 amino acids.

V usage is TRBV18 and J usage is TRBJ1-2; 10 nucleotides line up with TRBD1. The ends lost 4 bases at V and 7 bases at J; junction bases unmatched: 6. The CDR3 has 14 residues. CDR1 and CDR2 from the germline V gene are KGHSH and LQKENI. The CDR3 bases are TGTGCCAGCTCACTCCGGGACAGGGGTTTTGGCTACACCTTC. Protein sequence: CASSLRDRGFGYTF.

CDR3 sequence (DNA): TGCGCCAGCAGCTTAATAGCGGGATCCGAGTACAATGAGCAGTTCTTC. It codes for CASSLIAGSEYNEQFF. The rearrangement links TRBV5-1 to TRBJ2-1; 8 bases line up with TRBD2. Germline values: CDR1 SGHRS, CDR2 YFSETQ. The CDR3 consists of 16 residues. The V segment lost 2 bases and the J segment 4 bases; nucleotides outside the gene matches: 8.

The chain carries TRBV3-1 (or the pseudogene TRBV3-2) and TRBJ2-5; 14 nucleotides agree with TRBD2. Germline CDR1 and CDR2: LGHDT and YNNKEL (reference sequence). The CDR3 consists of 17 residues. V shed 2 bases, J shed 2 bases, and the junction held 4 bases outside the gene matches. CDR3 nucleotides: TGTGCCAGCAGCCAAATGGGACTAGCGGGGGCTCAAGAGACCCAGTACTTC. Its translation is CASSQMGLAGAQETQYF.

The chain employs TRBV29-1 and TRBJ1-1, with a weak D call TRBD1 (6 bases). Trimming stripped 4 bases from V and 1 base from J, with 13 bases between. Germline-derived CDR1 and CDR2 are SQVTM and ANQGSEA. CDR3 length: 14 amino acids. The CDR3 spells CSVGKTGPNTEAFF. CDR3 coding DNA: TGCAGCGTTGGGAAAACAGGGCCGAACACTGAAGCTTTCTTT. Full variable domain (missing parts from reference TRBV29-1 and TRBJ1-1): SAVISQKPSRDICQRGTSLTIQCQVDSQVTMMFWYRQQPGQSLTLIATANQGSEATYESGFVIDKFPISRPNLTFSTLTVSNMSPEDSSIYLCSVGKTGPNTEAFFGQGTRLTVV.

This chain links TRBV6-6 with TRBJ2-7; 8 nucleotides line up with TRBD1. V trimming: 2 bases; J trimming: 6 bases; junction bases outside the gene matches: 6. CDR3 length: 14 residues. The V gene's germline CDR1 is MNHNY and CDR2 SVGAGI (reference sequence). CDR3 region: CASSYEDRASEQYF. In DNA form, the CDR3 reads TGTGCCAGCAGTTACGAGGACAGGGCCAGCGAGCAGTACTTC.

The chain joins TRBV5-1 to TRBJ2-1; the match to TRBD2 covers 11 bases. The CDR3 spans 16 residues. Germline V lookup: CDR1 SGHRS, CDR2 YFSETQ. The trim removed 4 bases at V and 5 bases at J, leaving 8 bases unmatched. Written as DNA, the CDR3 is TGCGCCAGCAGCCCCGTCGGGACTAGCGGAAACAATGAGCAGTTCTTC. Encoded protein: CASSPVGTSGNNEQFF.

This rearrangement joins TRBV27 to TRBJ2-3, with no clear D. Trimming took 4 bases from V and 6 from J, leaving 11 bases between them. This CDR3 has 13 residues. Germline CDR1 is MNHEY and CDR2 is SMNVEV (reference sequence). The CDR3 coding sequence is TGTGCCAGCAGTTATAAGGAGATGGATACGCAGTATTTT. As protein: CASSYKEMDTQYF.